One sample yielded the 28 T cell receptor beta chains listed below, sequenced in a study of blood T cell repertoires in COVID-19. TCRdb's copy holds only in-frame clones and misses some; the assay was immunoSEQ multiplex PCR. Altogether 270,000 or so clones are present, around 86% being singletons, with the ten largest covering under 3.5%. Material for sequencing was peripheral blood. These receptors were obtained from a woman aged 30 to 39 with active or convalescent COVID-19.

The chain combines TRBV10-3 with TRBJ2-3; 7 bases agree with TRBD1. V dropped 4 bases and J dropped 0; count of bases not matched to a gene: 16. CDR3 length equals 19 residues. Germline values: CDR1 ENHRY, CDR2 SYGVKD. The CDR3 coding sequence is TGTGCCATCAGTGCTACGCCGGGACAGCGCTTTCTTAGCACAGATACGCAGTATTTT. Translated: CAISATPGQRFLSTDTQYF.

This chain links TRBV28 with TRBJ2-2, with TRBD1 matching 10 bases. Germline loops: CDR1 MDHEN, CDR2 SYDVKM. V lost 5 bases to trimming and J lost 1 base; unmatched junction nucleotides: 10. The CDR3 is 18 amino acids. CDR3 nucleotide sequence: TGTGCCAGCAGTAACGCCGGGACAGGGGTTGGGAACACCGGGGAGCTGTTTTTT. This codes for CASSNAGTGVGNTGELFF.

The chain recombines TRBV5-6 with TRBJ2-2, with TRBD1 identical over 10 bases. The CDR3 spans 16 residues. Trimming removed 4 bases from V and 6 bases from J; junction bases left unmatched: 9. CDR1 SGHDT and CDR2 YYEEEE come from the germline V gene. The CDR3 nucleotides are TGTGCCAGCAGCCTTGTTGACAGGGGGCCAGCCGGGGAGCTGTTTTTT. Protein product: CASSLVDRGPAGELFF.

The chain joins TRBV28 to TRBJ2-3; 8 nucleotides agree with TRBD2. The V gene's germline CDR1 is MDHEN and CDR2 SYDVKM. The CDR3 is made up of 14 amino acids. V lost 5 bases and J lost 9; bases outside the gene matches: 10. The CDR3 nucleotides are TGTGCCAGCAGTCCGGGACTAGGAGAGTACACGCAGTATTTT. Its translation: CASSPGLGEYTQYF.

CDR3 residues: CASSPILVIDTEAFF. The CDR3 DNA reads TGTGCCAGCTCACCAATCTTGGTAATAGACACTGAAGCTTTCTTT. The rearrangement joins TRBV18 to TRBJ1-1; no reliable D call. V lost 2 bases and J lost 3, with 13 bases in between. The germline V gene has CDR1 KGHSH and CDR2 LQKENI. The CDR3 sequence is 15 residues long.

This clone has just one count. This chain uses TRBV2 with TRBJ2-5, with 11 bases that match TRBD2. V shed 6 bases and J 8 bases; nucleotides not matched to a gene: 8. The length of the CDR3 is 14 residues. Germline-derived CDR1 and CDR2 are SNHLY and FYNNEI. Here the CDR3 DNA reads TGTGCCAGCAGCTCCGGGACTAGCGGTGGAACCCAGTACTTC. As protein: CASSSGTSGGTQYF.

The chain joins TRBV6-4 to TRBJ1-1; no reliable D call. V dropped 7 bases and J dropped 1 base, with 19 bases sitting between them. CDR1 and CDR2 from the germline V gene are MRHNA and SNTAGT. CDR3 length equals 16 residues. This chain's CDR3 is CASKHSYTNPNTEAFF. Here the CDR3 DNA reads TGTGCCAGCAAACACAGTTACACCAACCCGAACACTGAAGCTTTCTTT.

This chain joins TRBV14 and TRBJ2-3; 7 nucleotides line up with TRBD1. This CDR3 region has 14 residues. Germline CDR1 is SGHDN and CDR2 is FVKESK. With 1 base clipped from V and 4 bases from J, the junction kept 2 bases outside the gene matches. The CDR3 nucleotides are TGTGCCAGCAGCCAAGTTCAGGGGGCAGATACGCAGTATTTT. This codes for CASSQVQGADTQYF.

V gene TRBV3-1 (or the pseudogene TRBV3-2) combines with J gene TRBJ1-5, with 9 bases identical to TRBD1. J lost 6 bases, V lost 0 bases, and 9 bases had no gene match. CDR3 length: 17 residues. CDR1 is LGHDT, CDR2 YNNKEL, per germline (reference sequence). The CDR3 spells CASSQDSGQGYSQPQHF. The CDR3 coding sequence is TGTGCCAGCAGCCAAGATTCGGGACAGGGATATAGTCAGCCCCAGCATTTT.

This rearrangement joins TRBV5-1 to TRBJ1-2, with D possibly TRBD1 on 5 matching bases. Germline-derived CDR1 and CDR2 are SGHRS and YFSETQ. The CDR3 has 14 amino acids. V lost 7 bases, J lost 2 bases, and 15 bases lay in between. The CDR3 nucleotides read TGCGCCAGCGGAGGGGAGTCGCCCAACTATGGCTACACCTTC. It encodes CASGGESPNYGYTF.

This chain uses TRBV6-6 with TRBJ2-7; TRBD1 matches 9 bases. J lost 6 bases, V lost 5 bases, and 8 bases had no gene match. The CDR3 consists of 14 residues. Germline V gene sequence: CDR1 MNHNY, CDR2 SVGAGI (reference sequence). The CDR3 sequence is CASSNTGTGLEQYF. The CDR3 nucleotides read TGTGCCAGCAGTAACACCGGGACAGGGCTCGAGCAGTACTTC.

Only one count was recorded for this clone. J is TRBJ2-7 and V is TRBV12-3 or TRBV12-4, with D uncertain. The CDR3 is made up of 13 amino acids. The V end lost 0 bases, the J end lost 7 bases, and 10 bases lay between the germline ends. The CDR3 DNA sequence: TGTGCCAGCAGTTTAGCCTCACTACGGGAGCAGTACTTC. This sequence encodes CASSLASLREQYF.

The V call is TRBV5-6, the J call TRBJ1-1, with TRBD1 matching 7 bases. Per germline, CDR1 SGHDT and CDR2 YYEEEE. V lost 4 bases, J lost 5 bases, and 14 bases stayed unmatched. CDR3 length: 16 residues. CDR3 sequence reads: CASSRIAAQGQTEAFF. Here the CDR3 DNA reads TGTGCCAGCAGCCGTATCGCGGCACAGGGGCAGACTGAAGCTTTCTTT.

The rearrangement joins TRBV7-3 to TRBJ2-2, with 10 nucleotides matching TRBD1. This CDR3 comprises 15 residues. Losses at the gene ends were 4 bases for V and 7 bases for J; bases not matched to a gene: 6. Germline V gives CDR1 SGHTA, CDR2 FQGTGA. The CDR3 coding sequence is TGTGCCAGCAGCTCCTCGGGACAGGGGAACGGGGAGCTGTTTTTT. Protein product: CASSSSGQGNGELFF.

The CDR3 is CASSVVPAGGPTDTQYF. The CDR3 DNA reads TGTGCCAGCAGCGTAGTGCCAGCGGGGGGGCCGACAGATACGCAGTATTTT. The chain is built from TRBV9 and TRBJ2-3, with TRBD2 matching over 10 bases. Per the germline V gene, CDR1 is SGDLS and CDR2 is YYNGEE. The CDR3 has 17 amino acids. V dropped 0 bases and J dropped 3; count of bases not matched to a gene: 7.

V is TRBV28 and J is TRBJ1-2; unclear D gene. The germline V gene has CDR1 MDHEN and CDR2 SYDVKM. CDR3 length: 11 amino acids. V was trimmed by 11 bases and J by 2 bases, leaving 9 bases between them. CDR3 sequence (DNA): TGTGCCGCCGGAGGAAACTATGGCTACACCTTC. It translates to CAAGGNYGYTF.

This chain connects TRBV6-6 to TRBJ2-7; 7 bases line up with TRBD2. V was clipped by 0 bases and J by 0 bases; unmatched bases: 5. This CDR3 has 16 residues. The germline V gene has CDR1 MNHNY and CDR2 SVGAGI (reference sequence). The CDR3 spells CASSYSRGGASYEQYF. The CDR3 DNA is TGTGCCAGCAGTTACTCCCGGGGAGGGGCCTCCTACGAGCAGTACTTC.

This chain joins TRBV7-2 and TRBJ2-7; D is possibly TRBD1 (5 bases). V lost 0 bases, J lost 1 base, and 10 bases lay in between. Germline V gene sequence: CDR1 SGHTA, CDR2 FQGNSA. This CDR3 is built from 15 residues. CDR3 in DNA: TGTGCCAGCAGCTTAGCGACAGCCCGTTCCTACGAGCAGTACTTC. Protein: CASSLATARSYEQYF. Full variable domain (remainder filled in from reference TRBV7-2 and TRBJ2-7): GAGVSQSPSNKVTEKGKDVELRCDPISGHTALYWYRQSLGQGLEFLIYFQGNSAPDKSGLPSDRFSAERTGGSVSTLTIQRTQQEDSAVYLCASSLATARSYEQYFGPGTRLTVT.

This clone was seen more than once but under ten times. The DNA of the CDR3 is TGTGCCAGCAGTTTTTCAGGGTACAACGAGCAGTACTTC. Its protein product is CASSFSGYNEQYF. The chain joins TRBV27 to TRBJ2-7; possible D gene TRBD1, 5 bases. Between the trimmed V and J ends, which lost 3 bases and 5 bases, there was a span of 11 bases. This CDR3 has 13 residues. Germline lookup yields CDR1 MNHEY and CDR2 SMNVEV (reference sequence).

This clone was counted a few times. The CDR3 reads CATSDPDGIGGYTF. DNA for the CDR3: TGTGCCACCAGTGATCCGGACGGGATTGGGGGCTACACCTTC. This chain joins TRBV24-1 and TRBJ1-2; D unresolved. The ends were cut back, 3 bases at V and 8 bases at J, with 15 bases in the middle. The CDR3 spans 14 residues. Per germline, CDR1 KGHDR and CDR2 SFDVKD.

The chain couples TRBV24-1 to TRBJ1-5, with D possibly matching TRBD1 (6 bases). V gave up 4 bases and J gave up 11 bases, with 14 bases separating them. Germline V gene lookup returns CDR1 KGHDR and CDR2 SFDVKD. CDR3 size: 13 residues. The CDR3 bases are TGTGCCACCAGTGACGACAGGACCCGAGCCCAGCATTTT. Protein product: CATSDDRTRAQHF.

The chain is built from TRBV27 and TRBJ2-2, with 7 bases aligning to TRBD1. The CDR3 length is 16 residues. Germline CDR1 and CDR2: MNHEY and SMNVEV (reference sequence). Losses at the gene ends were 5 bases for V and 4 bases for J; bases not matched to a gene: 10. CDR3 bases: TGTGCCAGCAGTCAACAGGGGAAAGGGGGCACCGGGGAGCTGTTTTTT. It codes for CASSQQGKGGTGELFF.

This chain connects TRBV19 to TRBJ1-1, with 7 bases aligning to TRBD1. This CDR3 spans 15 amino acids. With 5 bases clipped from V and 1 base from J, the junction kept 7 bases outside the gene matches. Germline lookup yields CDR1 LNHDA and CDR2 SQIVND (reference sequence). Written as DNA, the CDR3 is TGTGCCAGTAGTGGACCAAACAGGGGGAACACTGAAGCTTTCTTT. Translation: CASSGPNRGNTEAFF.

The chain carries TRBV5-1 and TRBJ1-4; no clear D. The CDR3 has 13 amino acids. V was clipped by 2 bases and J by 5 bases, with 7 bases between them. Germline V CDR1 and CDR2: SGHRS, YFSETQ. CDR3 sequence: CASSFGGNEKLFF. DNA for the CDR3: TGCGCCAGCAGCTTCGGAGGGAATGAAAAACTGTTTTTT.

The chain carries TRBV2 and TRBJ1-5, with 7 positions matching TRBD1. The CDR3 contains 13 residues. The germline gives CDR1 SNHLY, CDR2 FYNNEI. V was pared by 6 bases and J by 12 bases, with 11 bases of the junction left unmatched. This CDR3 reads CASRTGPITGQHF. CDR3 nucleotides: TGTGCCAGCAGGACAGGGCCGATTACTGGCCAGCATTTT.

Only a few counts were recorded for this clone. The CDR3: CASSLDRSSGNTIYF. CDR3 nucleotide sequence: TGTGCCAGCAGCCTTGACAGGAGCTCTGGAAACACCATATATTTT. The V call is TRBV7-2, the J call TRBJ1-3; TRBD1 might be the D (6 bases). From germline, CDR1 is SGHTA and CDR2 FQGNSA. The CDR3 loop spans 15 amino acids. Deletions cut 5 bases from V and 0 bases from J, with 11 bases between. Combining the CDR3 with reference TRBV7-2 and TRBJ1-3 gives the whole variable domain GAGVSQSPSNKVTEKGKDVELRCDPISGHTALYWYRQSLGQGLEFLIYFQGNSAPDKSGLPSDRFSAERTGGSVSTLTIQRTQQEDSAVYLCASSLDRSSGNTIYFGEGSWLTVV.

The gene calls are TRBV19 and TRBJ2-5; 8 nucleotides agree with TRBD2. The length of the CDR3 is 16 residues. In germline, CDR1 is LNHDA, CDR2 SQIVND (reference sequence). V lost 3 bases and J lost 1; bases outside the gene matches: 7. As DNA, the CDR3 is TGTGCCAGTAGTATGGGGCGGGGGGCCCCCCAAGAGACCCAGTACTTC. This sequence encodes CASSMGRGAPQETQYF.

The gene calls are TRBV6-6 and TRBJ1-2; the D gene is possibly TRBD1 (5 bases). The CDR3 runs to 14 residues. Germline V gene lookup returns CDR1 MNHNY and CDR2 SVGAGI (reference sequence). Trimming pared 2 bases from V and 6 bases from J, leaving 13 bases between. This CDR3 reads CASSYQGRFDGYTF. For the CDR3, the DNA is TGTGCCAGCAGTTACCAGGGAAGGTTCGATGGCTACACCTTC.